Each of the 18 T cell receptor gamma chains below was sequenced from the same sample in a study of gammadelta T cells in human blood. TCRdb used CATT to re-call clones from the RT-PCR reads. Of around 200 gamma-chain clones in the sample, 4.5% to 6.5% were seen once. Material for sequencing was Vgamma9Vdelta2 gamma-delta T cells from adult blood. Receptor source: a human donor.

Sample share makes this clone large (0.1 to 1%). The chain links TRGV8 to TRGJ1 or TRGJ2. The CDR3 length is 10 residues. The trim removed 7 bases at V and 8 bases at J, leaving 5 bases unmatched. CDR1 VENAVY and CDR2 YDSYNSRV come from the germline V gene. The CDR3 DNA reads as TGTGCCACCTGCTCCCATAAGAAACTCTTT. This codes for CATCSHKKLF.

As concerns this clone: The protein TCRdb lists belongs to a much larger clone and differs from this DNA's translation at residue 3, which points to a read error; the protein shown is made from the DNA. The chain joins TRGV9 to TRGJP. The germline V gene has CDR1 GITISATS and CDR2 ISYDGTV (reference sequence). This CDR3 is 16 amino acids long. DNA for the CDR3: TGTGCCGTGTGGGAGGTGTGGGAGTTGGGCAAAAAAATCAAGGTATTT. Translated: CAVWEVWELGKKIKVF.

A few counts support this clone. A read error is likely here: a far larger clone is one base away. The chain uses TRGV9 and TRGJP. The CDR3 has 14 amino acids. Germline loops: CDR1 GITISATS, CDR2 ISYDGTV (reference sequence). CDR3 sequence: CAVWERLGKKIKVF. Here the CDR3 DNA reads TGTGCCGTGTGGGAAAGATTGGGCAAAAAAATCAAGGTATTT.

The table lists this clone with a few counts. The chain employs TRGV9 and TRGJP. J gave up 11 bases and V 0 bases, and 4 bases lay outside the gene matches. This CDR3 spans 15 amino acids. CDR1 and CDR2 from the germline V gene are GITISATS and ISYDGTV (reference sequence). The CDR3 sequence: CALWEVHLGKKIKVF. The CDR3 region has the DNA TGTGCCTTGTGGGAGGTGCATCTGGGCAAAAAAATCAAGGTATTT.

The sample holds a few counts of this clone. TCRdb's entry gives the protein of a much larger clone, which mismatches this DNA's translation at residue 14, likely from a read error; the protein reported here is translated from the DNA. This chain joins TRGV9 and TRGJP. CDR1 and CDR2 (germline): GITISATS, ISYDGTV (reference sequence). The CDR3 has 16 residues. CDR3 DNA sequence: TGTGCCTTGTGGACCCGACAAGAGTTGGGCAAAAAAATCAATGTATTT. This gives the protein CALWTRQELGKKINVF.

There are a few counts of this clone. The chain joins TRGV10 to TRGJ1 or TRGJ2. TRGV10 falls under the ORF class, with uncertain function. The V segment lost 8 bases and the J segment 7 bases; nucleotides outside the gene matches: 15. The CDR3 covers 14 residues. The DNA of the CDR3 is TGTGCTGCGTGGGATTTGGTCGGGAGGTATAAGAAACTCTTT. Protein: CAAWDLVGRYKKLF.

By share, this clone counts as large (0.1 to 1%). Other DNA sequences of this sample code for an identical CDR3. The genes are TRGV9 and TRGJP. J was trimmed by 7 bases and V by 1 base; bases with no gene match: 4. CDR3 length equals 16 residues. Germline V lookup: CDR1 GITISATS, CDR2 ISYDGTV (reference sequence). In DNA form, the CDR3 reads TGTGCCTTGTGGGAGGTAGGGGAGTTGGGCAAAAAAATCAAGGTATTT. Its protein is CALWEVGELGKKIKVF.

In this sample, this clone is large (0.1 to 1%). The sample has other DNA sequences that encode this CDR3 too. The genes are TRGV9 and TRGJP. There are 16 residues in the CDR3. Germline V gene data show CDR1 as GITISATS and CDR2 as ISYDGTV (reference sequence). V lost 2 bases, J lost 5 bases, and 3 bases stayed unmatched. CDR3 residues: CALWEAKELGKKIKVF. Written as DNA, the CDR3 is TGTGCCTTGTGGGAGGCCAAAGAGTTGGGCAAAAAAATCAAGGTATTT.

This clone rates as large (0.1 to 1%). Possible read error: a much larger clone is one base away. Other DNA sequences of this sample code for an identical CDR3. V and J are TRGV9 and TRGJP. Germline-derived CDR1 and CDR2 are GITISATS and ISYDGTV (reference sequence). V lost 2 bases to trimming and J lost 3 bases; unmatched junction nucleotides: 1. CDR3 size: 16 residues. The CDR3 protein is CALWEAQELGKKIKVF. The CDR3 region has the DNA TGTGCCTTGTGGGAGGCGCAAGAGTTGGGCAAAAAAATCAAGGTATTT.

This clone is large in the sample. A single base separates this from a much larger clone, so it may be a read error. The sample carries other DNA sequences with the same CDR3. V gene TRGV9 combines with J gene TRGJP. The CDR3 has 16 residues. The germline V gene encodes CDR1 GITISATS and CDR2 ISYDGTV (reference sequence). Trimming cost V 0 bases and J 7 bases; bases outside gene matches: 3. Here the CDR3 reads CALWEVRELGKKIKVF. The CDR3 nucleotides read TGTGCCTTGTGGGAGGTGAGGGAGTTGGGCAAAAAAATCAAGGTATTT.

This clone turned up a few times. V gene TRGV9 combines with J gene TRGJP. V shed 2 bases, J shed 3 bases, and the junction held 4 bases outside the gene matches. This CDR3 region has 17 residues. The V gene's germline CDR1 is GITISATS and CDR2 ISYDGTV (reference sequence). The CDR3 is CALWEGKQELGKKIKVF. CDR3 bases: TGTGCCTTGTGGGAGGGAAAGCAAGAGTTGGGCAAAAAAATCAAGGTATTT.

This clone counts as large. The V gene is TRGV2, the J gene TRGJP2. Germline V gives CDR1 EGSNGY, CDR2 YDSYNSKV. J was trimmed by 14 bases and V by 5 bases; bases with no gene match: 2. This CDR3 comprises 9 residues. CDR3 sequence: CATWGIKTF. The CDR3 nucleotides are TGTGCCACCTGGGGAATCAAGACGTTT.

By share, this clone counts as large. The chain links TRGV9 to TRGJP. Germline CDR1 GITISATS, CDR2 ISYDGTV (reference sequence). Losses at the gene ends were 2 bases for V and 5 bases for J; bases not matched to a gene: 3. The CDR3 sequence is 16 residues long. CDR3 in DNA: TGTGCCTTGTGGGAGGCGGAAGAGTTGGGCAAAAAAATCAAGGTATTT. It specifies CALWEAEELGKKIKVF.

This clone is classed as hyperexpanded. The sample has other DNA sequences that encode this CDR3 too. The genes are TRGV9 and TRGJP. Germline lookup yields CDR1 GITISATS and CDR2 ISYDGTV (reference sequence). The V gene end was trimmed by 1 base and the J gene end by 4 bases; junction bases not matched to a gene: 1. This CDR3 contains 16 residues. CDR3 bases: TGTGCCTTGTGGGAGGTACAAGAGTTGGGCAAAAAAATCAAGGTATTT. It codes for CALWEVQELGKKIKVF.

This clone is large (0.1 to 1%) by share. The gene calls are TRGV9 and TRGJP. Trimming removed 2 bases from V and 4 bases from J; junction bases left unmatched: 8. The CDR3 runs 18 residues. Germline V gives CDR1 GITISATS, CDR2 ISYDGTV (reference sequence). The CDR3 here is CALWEGPLQELGKKIKVF. CDR3 nucleotide sequence: TGTGCCTTGTGGGAGGGACCCCTTCAAGAGTTGGGCAAAAAAATCAAGGTATTT.

Judged by abundance, this clone is large (0.1 to 1%). The rearrangement joins TRGV9 to TRGJP. CDR1 GITISATS and CDR2 ISYDGTV come from the germline V gene (reference sequence). The J segment lost 3 bases and the V segment lost 2 bases, leaving 7 bases of the junction unmatched. The CDR3 consists of 18 residues. CDR3 nucleotide sequence: TGTGCCTTGTGGGAGGAAAACCCGCAAGAGTTGGGCAAAAAAATCAAGGTATTT. Protein product: CALWEENPQELGKKIKVF.

This clone was seen a few times. A far larger clone is just one base off, so this is likely a read error. This chain uses TRGV9 with TRGJP. Germline lookup yields CDR1 GITISATS and CDR2 ISYDGTV (reference sequence). There are 20 residues in the CDR3. This chain's CDR3 is CALWENLVTVQELGKKIEVF. CDR3 DNA sequence: TGTGCCTTGTGGGAGAACTTGGTAACCGTACAAGAGTTGGGCAAAAAAATCGAGGTATTT.

This clone is classed as hyperexpanded. The chain uses TRGV10 and TRGJP1. TRGV10 carries the ORF label, with uncertain function. The J segment lost 0 bases and the V segment lost 8 bases, leaving 1 base of the junction unmatched. The CDR3 spans 13 residues. This CDR3 reads CAAWDTTGWFKIF. The CDR3 region has the DNA TGTGCTGCGTGGGATACCACTGGTTGGTTCAAGATATTT.